This TCR beta chain was captured by sequencing in a study of response to subunit inactivated influenza vaccine. Study-level results: Researchers suggested that each seasonal influenza vaccination recruits few new T cells.

Germline CDR1 reads SGHAT; CDR2 reads FQNNGV. The CDR3 is 18 residues long. V gave up 1 base and J gave up 0 bases, with 15 bases separating them. TCRdb called the RT-PCR reads again in MiXCR, with one record for every CDR3 protein. Counted here are some 850,000 distinct CDR3 sequences, roughly 20% occurring once; the ten biggest clones make up roughly 11%. Concerning this clonotype: The target antigen is unknown.

The V call is TRBV11-2, the J call TRBJ2-2; no clear D. Sequences were derived from PBMCs from blood, sampled 4 to 6 days after vaccination. The TCR was taken from a man between 45 and 60 years old who received an inactivated influenza vaccine. The CDR3 reads CASSLGPMGFANTGELFF. The CDR3, as DNA: TGTGCCAGCAGCTTAGGACCCATGGGTTTCGCGAACACCGGGGAGCTGTTTTTT. Full variable domain (remainder filled in from reference TRBV11-2 and TRBJ2-2): EAGVAQSPRYKIIEKRQSVAFWCNPISGHATLYWYQQILGQGPKLLIQFQNNGVVDDSQLPKDRFSAERLKGVDSTLKIQPAKLEDSAVYLCASSLGPMGFANTGELFFGEGSRLTVL.